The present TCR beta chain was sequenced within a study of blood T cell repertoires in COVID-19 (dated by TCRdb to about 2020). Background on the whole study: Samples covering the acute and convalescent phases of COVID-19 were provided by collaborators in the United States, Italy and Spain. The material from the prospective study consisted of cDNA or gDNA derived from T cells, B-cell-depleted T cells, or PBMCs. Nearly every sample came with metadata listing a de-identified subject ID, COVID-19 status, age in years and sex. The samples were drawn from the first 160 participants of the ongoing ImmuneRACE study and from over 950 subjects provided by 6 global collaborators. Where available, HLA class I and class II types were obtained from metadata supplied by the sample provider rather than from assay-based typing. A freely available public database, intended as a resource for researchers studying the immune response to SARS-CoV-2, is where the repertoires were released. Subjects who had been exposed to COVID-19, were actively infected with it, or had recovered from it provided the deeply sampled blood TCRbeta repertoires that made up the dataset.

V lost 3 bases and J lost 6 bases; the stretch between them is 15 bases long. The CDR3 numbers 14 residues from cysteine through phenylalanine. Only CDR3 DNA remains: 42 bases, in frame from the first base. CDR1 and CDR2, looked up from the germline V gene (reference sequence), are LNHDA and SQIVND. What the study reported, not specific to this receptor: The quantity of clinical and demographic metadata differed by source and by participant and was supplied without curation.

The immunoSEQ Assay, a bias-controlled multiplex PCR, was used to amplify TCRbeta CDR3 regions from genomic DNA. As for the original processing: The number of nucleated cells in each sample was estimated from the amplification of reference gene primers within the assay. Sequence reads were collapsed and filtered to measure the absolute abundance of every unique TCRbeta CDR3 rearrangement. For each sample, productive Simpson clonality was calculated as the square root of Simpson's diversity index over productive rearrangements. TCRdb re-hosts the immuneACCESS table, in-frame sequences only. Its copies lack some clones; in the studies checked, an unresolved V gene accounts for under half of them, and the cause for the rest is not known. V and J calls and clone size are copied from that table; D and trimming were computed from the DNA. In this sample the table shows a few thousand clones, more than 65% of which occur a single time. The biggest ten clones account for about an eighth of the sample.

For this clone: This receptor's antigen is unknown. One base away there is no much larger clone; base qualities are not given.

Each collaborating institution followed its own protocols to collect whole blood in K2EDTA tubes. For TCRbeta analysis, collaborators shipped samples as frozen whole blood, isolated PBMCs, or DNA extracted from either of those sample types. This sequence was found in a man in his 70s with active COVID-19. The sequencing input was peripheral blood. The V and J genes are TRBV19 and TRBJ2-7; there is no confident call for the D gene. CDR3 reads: CASSIDRVSSEQYF. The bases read TGTGCCAGTAGTATCGACCGGGTAAGCTCCGAGCAGTACTTC. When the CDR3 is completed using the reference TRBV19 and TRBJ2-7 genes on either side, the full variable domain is DGGITQSPKYLFRKEGQNVTLSCEQNLNHDAMYWYRQDPGQGLRLIYYSQIVNDFQKGDIAEGYSVSREKKESFPLTVTSAQKNPTAFYLCASSIDRVSSEQYFGPGTRLTVT.